The following is a TCR beta chain sequence with its context. These data belong to a study of cytomegalovirus exposure and HLA in healthy donors. PCR amplification relied on 60 Vbeta primers (plus 13 Jbeta primers). Profiling relied on immunoSEQ multiplex PCR, and the TCRdb table lists in-frame clones only, not all of them. The data hold about 140,000 clones, with roughly 85% observed a single time. The TCR originated in a middle-aged man in good health and CMV-seropositive. Sequenced input: PBMCs.

The CDR3 bases are TGTGCCAGCAGTTCGCCTCCGCGGCCAACTAATGAAAAACTGTTTTTT. This gives the protein CASSSPPRPTNEKLFF. The rearrangement joins TRBV28 to TRBJ1-4; no reliable D call. The V end lost 4 bases, the J end lost 0 bases, and 12 bases lay between the germline ends. The germline CDR1 and CDR2 sequences are MDHEN and SYDVKM. The CDR3 is 16 amino acids.